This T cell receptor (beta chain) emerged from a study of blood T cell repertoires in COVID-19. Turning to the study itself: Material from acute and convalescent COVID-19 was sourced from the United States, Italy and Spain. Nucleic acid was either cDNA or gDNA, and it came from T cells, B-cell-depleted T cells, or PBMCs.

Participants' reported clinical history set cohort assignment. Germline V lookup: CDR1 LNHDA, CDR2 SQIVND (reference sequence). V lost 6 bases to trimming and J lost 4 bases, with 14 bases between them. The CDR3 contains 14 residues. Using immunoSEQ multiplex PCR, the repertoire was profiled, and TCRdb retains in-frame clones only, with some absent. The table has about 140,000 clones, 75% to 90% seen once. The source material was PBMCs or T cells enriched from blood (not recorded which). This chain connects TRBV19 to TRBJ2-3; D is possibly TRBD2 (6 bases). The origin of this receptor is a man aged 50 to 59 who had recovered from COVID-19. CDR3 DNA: TGTGCCAGTAGCTCGGGGAGGTGGGCAGATACGCAGTATTTT. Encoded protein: CASSSGRWADTQYF.